This section outlines one T cell receptor beta chain sequence together with its context. Its target is unknown. These data belong to a study of cytomegalovirus exposure and HLA in healthy donors. Study-wide results and caveats: Presence/absence analyses assumed roughly uniform sequencing depth across donors.

V was pared by 0 bases and J by 8 bases, with 20 bases between. Germline CDR1 is ENHRY and CDR2 is SYGVKD. The CDR3 extends over 16 amino acids. Primers: 60 Vbeta forward and 13 Jbeta reverse. Assay used: immunoSEQ multiplex PCR; TCRdb lists only in-frame clones, some missing. The table has some 110,000 clones, roughly a tenth seen once. This TCR was recovered from a middle-aged man in good health and CMV-seropositive. The sample taken for sequencing was PBMCs. The rearrangement links TRBV10-3 to TRBJ2-7, with D perhaps matching TRBD2 (6 bases). CDR3 amino acids: CAISESMGLLPIQQYF. Here the CDR3 DNA reads TGTGCCATCAGTGAGTCGATGGGACTTCTCCCTATCCAGCAGTACTTC.